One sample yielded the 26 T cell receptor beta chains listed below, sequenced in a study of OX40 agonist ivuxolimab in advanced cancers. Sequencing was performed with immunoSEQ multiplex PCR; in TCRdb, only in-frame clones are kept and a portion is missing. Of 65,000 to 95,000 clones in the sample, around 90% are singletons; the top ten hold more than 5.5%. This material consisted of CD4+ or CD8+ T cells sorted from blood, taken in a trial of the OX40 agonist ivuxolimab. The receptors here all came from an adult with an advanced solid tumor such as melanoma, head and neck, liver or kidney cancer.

The CDR3 sequence: CASSIRAEKLFF. As DNA, the CDR3 is TGTGCCAGTAGTATTAGGGCGGAAAAACTGTTTTTT. The V call is TRBV19, the J call TRBJ1-4; D remains ambiguous. The CDR3 consists of 12 residues. In germline, CDR1 is LNHDA, CDR2 SQIVND (reference sequence). The V and J ends lost 3 bases and 8 bases respectively, with 7 bases between them.

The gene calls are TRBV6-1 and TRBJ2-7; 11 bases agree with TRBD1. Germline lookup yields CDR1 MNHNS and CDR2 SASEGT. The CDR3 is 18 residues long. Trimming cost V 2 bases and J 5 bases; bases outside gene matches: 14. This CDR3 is CASSEWSDRGRKRHEQYF. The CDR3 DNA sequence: TGTGCCAGCAGTGAATGGTCGGACAGGGGGCGGAAACGGCACGAGCAGTACTTC.

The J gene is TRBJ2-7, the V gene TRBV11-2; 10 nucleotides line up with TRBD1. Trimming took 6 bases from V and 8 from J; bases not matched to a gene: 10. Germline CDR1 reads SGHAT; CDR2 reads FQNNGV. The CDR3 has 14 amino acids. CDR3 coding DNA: TGTGCCAGCAGTCGACAGGGGGCTAGGGGTCAGCAGTACTTC. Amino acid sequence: CASSRQGARGQQYF.

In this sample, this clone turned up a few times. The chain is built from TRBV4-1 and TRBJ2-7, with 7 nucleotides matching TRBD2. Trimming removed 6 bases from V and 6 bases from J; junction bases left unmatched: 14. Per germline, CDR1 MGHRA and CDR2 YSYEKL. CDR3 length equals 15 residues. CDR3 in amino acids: CASRPTGGMEAEQYF. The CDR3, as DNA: TGCGCCAGCAGGCCTACCGGGGGGATGGAGGCCGAGCAGTACTTC.

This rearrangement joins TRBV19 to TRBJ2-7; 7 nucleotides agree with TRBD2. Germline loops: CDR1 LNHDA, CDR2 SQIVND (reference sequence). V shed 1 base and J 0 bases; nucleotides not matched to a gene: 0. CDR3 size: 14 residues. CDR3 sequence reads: CASSIGGSSYEQYF. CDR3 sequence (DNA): TGTGCCAGTAGTATAGGCGGGAGCTCCTACGAGCAGTACTTC. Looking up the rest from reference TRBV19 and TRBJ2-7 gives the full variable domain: DGGITQSPKYLFRKEGQNVTLSCEQNLNHDAMYWYRQDPGQGLRLIYYSQIVNDFQKGDIAEGYSVSREKKESFPLTVTSAQKNPTAFYLCASSIGGSSYEQYFGPGTRLTVT.

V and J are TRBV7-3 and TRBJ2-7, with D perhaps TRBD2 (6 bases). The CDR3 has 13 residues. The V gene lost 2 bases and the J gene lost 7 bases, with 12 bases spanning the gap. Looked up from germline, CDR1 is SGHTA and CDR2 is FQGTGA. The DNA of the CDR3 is TGTGCCAGCAGCTTATCGCGGGGTCGTGAGCAGTACTTC. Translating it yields CASSLSRGREQYF.

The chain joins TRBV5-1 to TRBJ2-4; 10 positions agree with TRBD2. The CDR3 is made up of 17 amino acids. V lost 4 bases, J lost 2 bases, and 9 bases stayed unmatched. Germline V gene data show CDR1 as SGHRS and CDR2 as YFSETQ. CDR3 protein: CASSPLAGGTSKNIQYF. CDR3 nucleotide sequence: TGCGCCAGCAGCCCCTTAGCGGGAGGAACGTCCAAAAACATTCAGTACTTC.

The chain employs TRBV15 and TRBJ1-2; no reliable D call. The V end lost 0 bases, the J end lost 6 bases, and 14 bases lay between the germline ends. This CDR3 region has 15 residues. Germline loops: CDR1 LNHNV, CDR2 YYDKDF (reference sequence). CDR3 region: CATSRDVKGLDGYTF. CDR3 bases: TGTGCCACCAGCAGAGATGTTAAGGGTTTGGATGGCTACACCTTC.

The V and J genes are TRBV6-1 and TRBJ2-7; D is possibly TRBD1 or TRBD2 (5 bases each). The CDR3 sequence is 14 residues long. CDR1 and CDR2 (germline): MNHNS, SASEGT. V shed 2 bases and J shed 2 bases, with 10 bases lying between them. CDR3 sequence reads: CASSEFGATYEQYF. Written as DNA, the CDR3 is TGTGCCAGCAGTGAATTCGGGGCCACCTACGAGCAGTACTTC.

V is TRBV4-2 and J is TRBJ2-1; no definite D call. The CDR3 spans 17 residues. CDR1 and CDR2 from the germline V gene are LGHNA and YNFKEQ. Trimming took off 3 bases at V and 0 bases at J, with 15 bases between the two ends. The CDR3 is CASSHSTGGSSYNEQFF. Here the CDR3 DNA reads TGTGCCAGCAGCCACTCGACTGGCGGTAGCTCCTACAATGAGCAGTTCTTC.

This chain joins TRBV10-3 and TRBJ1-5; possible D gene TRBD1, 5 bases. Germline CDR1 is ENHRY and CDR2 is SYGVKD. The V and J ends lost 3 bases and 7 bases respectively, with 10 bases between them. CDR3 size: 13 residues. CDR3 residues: CAISEGVGQPQHF. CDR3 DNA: TGTGCCATCAGTGAAGGGGTCGGCCAGCCCCAGCATTTT.

The CDR3 spells CASVDRERLHEQYF. CDR3 in DNA: TGTGCCAGCGTTGACAGGGAACGACTCCACGAGCAGTACTTC. This chain links TRBV6-5 with TRBJ2-7, with 7 bases matching TRBD1. CDR1 and CDR2 (germline): MNHEY, SVGAGI. V lost 8 bases and J lost 5; bases outside the gene matches: 12. This CDR3 spans 14 amino acids.

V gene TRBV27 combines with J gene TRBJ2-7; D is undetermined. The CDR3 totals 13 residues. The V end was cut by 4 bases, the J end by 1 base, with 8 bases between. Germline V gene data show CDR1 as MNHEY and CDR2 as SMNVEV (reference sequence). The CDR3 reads CASSSPKSYEQYF. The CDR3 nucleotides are TGTGCCAGCAGTTCGCCTAAGTCCTACGAGCAGTACTTC.

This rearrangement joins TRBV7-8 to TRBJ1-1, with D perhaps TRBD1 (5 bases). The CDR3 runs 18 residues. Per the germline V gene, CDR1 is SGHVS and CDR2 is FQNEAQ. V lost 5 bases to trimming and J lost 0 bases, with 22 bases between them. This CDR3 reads CASSLRWSGTYMNTEAFF. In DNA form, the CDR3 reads TGTGCCAGCAGCCTTAGATGGTCGGGGACTTACATGAACACTGAAGCTTTCTTT.

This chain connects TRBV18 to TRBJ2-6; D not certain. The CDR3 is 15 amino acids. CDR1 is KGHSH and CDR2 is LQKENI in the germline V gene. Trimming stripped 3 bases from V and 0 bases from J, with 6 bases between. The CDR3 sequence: CASSPAFSGANVLTF. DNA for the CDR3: TGTGCCAGCTCACCTGCCTTCTCTGGGGCCAACGTCCTGACTTTC.

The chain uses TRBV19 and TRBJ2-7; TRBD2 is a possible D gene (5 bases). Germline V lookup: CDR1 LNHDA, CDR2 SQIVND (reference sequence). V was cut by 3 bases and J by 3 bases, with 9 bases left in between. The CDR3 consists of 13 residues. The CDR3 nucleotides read TGTGCCAGTAGTATCAACGGGGACTACGAGCAGTACTTC. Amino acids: CASSINGDYEQYF.

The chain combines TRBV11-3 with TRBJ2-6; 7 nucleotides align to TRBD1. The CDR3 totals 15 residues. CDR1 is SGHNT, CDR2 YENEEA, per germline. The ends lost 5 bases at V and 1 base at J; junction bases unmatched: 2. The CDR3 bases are TGTGCCAGCAGCAAGACAGGGTCTGGGGCCAACGTCCTGACTTTC. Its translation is CASSKTGSGANVLTF.

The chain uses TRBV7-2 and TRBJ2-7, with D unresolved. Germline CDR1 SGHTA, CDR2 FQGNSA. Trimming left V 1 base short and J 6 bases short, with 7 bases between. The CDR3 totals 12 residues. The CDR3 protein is CASSLDIGEQYF. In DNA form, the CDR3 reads TGTGCCAGCAGCTTAGATATAGGCGAGCAGTACTTC.

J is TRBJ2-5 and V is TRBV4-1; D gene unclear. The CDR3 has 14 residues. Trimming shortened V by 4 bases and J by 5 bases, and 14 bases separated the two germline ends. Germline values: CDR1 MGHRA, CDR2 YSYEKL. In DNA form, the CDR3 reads TGCGCCAGCAGCCGATATCGGACGCAGGAGACCCAGTACTTC. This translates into CASSRYRTQETQYF.

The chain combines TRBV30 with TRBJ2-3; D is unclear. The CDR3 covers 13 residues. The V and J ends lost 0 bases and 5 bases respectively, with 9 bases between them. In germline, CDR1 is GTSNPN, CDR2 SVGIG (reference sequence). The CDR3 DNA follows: TGTGCCTGGAGTGTTAGGGTCCTAGATACGCAGTATTTT. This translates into CAWSVRVLDTQYF.

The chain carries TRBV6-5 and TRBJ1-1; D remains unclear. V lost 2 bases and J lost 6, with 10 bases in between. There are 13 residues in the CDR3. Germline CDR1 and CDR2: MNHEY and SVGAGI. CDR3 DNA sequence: TGTGCCAGCAGTTACAGGGATCGGGCTGAAGCTTTCTTT. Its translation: CASSYRDRAEAFF.

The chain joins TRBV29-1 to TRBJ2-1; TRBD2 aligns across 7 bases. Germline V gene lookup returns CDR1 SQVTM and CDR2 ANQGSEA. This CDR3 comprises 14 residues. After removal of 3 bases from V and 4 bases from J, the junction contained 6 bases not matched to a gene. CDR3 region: CSVDYLAEYNEQFF. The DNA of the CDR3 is TGCAGCGTTGATTACCTAGCGGAGTACAATGAGCAGTTCTTC.

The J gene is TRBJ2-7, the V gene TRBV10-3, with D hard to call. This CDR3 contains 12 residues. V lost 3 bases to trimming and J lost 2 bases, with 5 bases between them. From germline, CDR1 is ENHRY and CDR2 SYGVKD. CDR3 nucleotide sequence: TGTGCCATCAGTGAACCCCCCTACGAGCAGTACTTC. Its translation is CAISEPPYEQYF.

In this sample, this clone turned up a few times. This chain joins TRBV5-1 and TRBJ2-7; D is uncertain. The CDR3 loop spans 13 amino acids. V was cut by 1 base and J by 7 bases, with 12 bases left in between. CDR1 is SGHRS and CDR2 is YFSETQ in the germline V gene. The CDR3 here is CASSLLESGEQYF. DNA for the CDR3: TGCGCCAGCAGCTTGTTAGAGTCTGGAGAGCAGTACTTC.

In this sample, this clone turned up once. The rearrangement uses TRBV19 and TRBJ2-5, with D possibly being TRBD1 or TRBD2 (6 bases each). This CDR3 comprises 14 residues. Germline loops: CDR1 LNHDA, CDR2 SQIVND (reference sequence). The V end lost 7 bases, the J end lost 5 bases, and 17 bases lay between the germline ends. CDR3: CASNGGRDLETQYF. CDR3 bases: TGTGCCAGTAATGGGGGGCGAGATTTGGAGACCCAGTACTTC.

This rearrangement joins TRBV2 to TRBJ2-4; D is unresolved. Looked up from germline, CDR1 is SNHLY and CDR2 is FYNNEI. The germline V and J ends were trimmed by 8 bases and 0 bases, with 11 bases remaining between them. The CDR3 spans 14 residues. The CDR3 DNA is TGTGCCAGCTCGGGTACACTAGCCAAAAACATTCAGTACTTC. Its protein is CASSGTLAKNIQYF.